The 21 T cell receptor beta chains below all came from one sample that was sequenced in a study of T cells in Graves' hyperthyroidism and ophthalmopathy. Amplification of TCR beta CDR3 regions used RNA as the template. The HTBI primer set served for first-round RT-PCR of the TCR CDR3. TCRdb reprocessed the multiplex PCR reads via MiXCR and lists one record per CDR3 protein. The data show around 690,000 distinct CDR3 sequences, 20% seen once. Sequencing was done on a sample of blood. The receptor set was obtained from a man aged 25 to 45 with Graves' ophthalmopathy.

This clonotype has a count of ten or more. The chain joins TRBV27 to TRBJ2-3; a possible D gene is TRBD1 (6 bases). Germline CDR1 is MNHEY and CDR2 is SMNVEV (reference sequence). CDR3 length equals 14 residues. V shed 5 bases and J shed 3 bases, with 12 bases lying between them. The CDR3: CASSQTDRTDTQYF. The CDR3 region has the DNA TGTGCCAGCAGTCAAACGGACAGAACAGATACGCAGTATTTT.

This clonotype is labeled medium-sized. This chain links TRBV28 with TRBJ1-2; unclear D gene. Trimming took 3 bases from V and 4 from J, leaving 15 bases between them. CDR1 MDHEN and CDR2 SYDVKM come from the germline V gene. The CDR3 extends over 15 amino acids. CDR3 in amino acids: CASSFQITVPYGYTF. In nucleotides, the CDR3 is TGTGCCAGCAGTTTCCAGATTACAGTCCCCTATGGCTACACCTTC.

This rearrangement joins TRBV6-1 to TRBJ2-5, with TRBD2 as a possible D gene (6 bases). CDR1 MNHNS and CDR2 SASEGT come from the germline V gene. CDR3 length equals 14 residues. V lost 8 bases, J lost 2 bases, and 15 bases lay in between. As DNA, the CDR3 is TGTGCCAGCGGCACCATAGCGGAACAAGAGACCCAGTACTTC. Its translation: CASGTIAEQETQYF.

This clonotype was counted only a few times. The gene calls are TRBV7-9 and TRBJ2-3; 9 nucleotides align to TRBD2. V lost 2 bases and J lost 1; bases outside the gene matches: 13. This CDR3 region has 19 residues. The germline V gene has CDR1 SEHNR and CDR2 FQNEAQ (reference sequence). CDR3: CASSLRKPGTSLRTDTQYF. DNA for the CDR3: TGTGCCAGCAGCTTAAGGAAGCCCGGGACTAGCCTCCGCACAGATACGCAGTATTTT.

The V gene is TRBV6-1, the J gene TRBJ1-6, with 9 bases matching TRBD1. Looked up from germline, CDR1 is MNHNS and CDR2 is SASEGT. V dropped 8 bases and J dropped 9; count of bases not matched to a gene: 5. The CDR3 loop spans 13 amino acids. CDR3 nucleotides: TGTGCCAGCCGAGGGACAGGGAGTTCACCCCTCCACTTT. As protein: CASRGTGSSPLHF.

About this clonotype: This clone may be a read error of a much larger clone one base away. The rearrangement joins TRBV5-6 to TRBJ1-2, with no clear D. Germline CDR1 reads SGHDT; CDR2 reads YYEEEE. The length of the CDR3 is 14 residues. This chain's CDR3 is CASSLSRTNCGYTF. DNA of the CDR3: TGTGCCAGCAGCTTGTCCCGTACTAACTGTGGCTACACCTTC.

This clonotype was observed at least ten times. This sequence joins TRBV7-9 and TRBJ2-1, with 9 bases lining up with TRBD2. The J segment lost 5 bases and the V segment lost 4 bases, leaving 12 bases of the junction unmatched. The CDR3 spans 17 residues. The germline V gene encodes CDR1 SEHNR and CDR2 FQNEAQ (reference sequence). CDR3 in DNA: TGTGCCAGCAGCTCCCTCGGTGCGGGAGGGTTGGACAATGAGCAGTTCTTC. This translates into CASSSLGAGGLDNEQFF.

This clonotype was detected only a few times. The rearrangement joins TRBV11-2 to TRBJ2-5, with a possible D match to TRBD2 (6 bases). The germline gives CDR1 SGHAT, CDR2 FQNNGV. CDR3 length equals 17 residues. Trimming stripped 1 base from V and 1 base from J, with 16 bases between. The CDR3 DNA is TGTGCCAGCAGCTTAGTTGGACTAATCCCCCCCCAAGAGACCCAGTACTTC. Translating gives CASSLVGLIPPQETQYF.

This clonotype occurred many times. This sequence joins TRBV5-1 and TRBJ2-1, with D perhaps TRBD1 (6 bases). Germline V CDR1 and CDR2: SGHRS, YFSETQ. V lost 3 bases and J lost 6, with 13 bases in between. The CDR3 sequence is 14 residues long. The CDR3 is CASSSGDRPNEQFF. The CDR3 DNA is TGCGCCAGCAGCTCAGGGGACCGCCCCAATGAGCAGTTCTTC.

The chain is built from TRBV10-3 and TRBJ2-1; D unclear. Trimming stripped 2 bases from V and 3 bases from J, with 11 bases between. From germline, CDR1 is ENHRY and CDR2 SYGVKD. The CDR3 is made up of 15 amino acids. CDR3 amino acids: CAISEVKGNYNEQFF. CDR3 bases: TGTGCCATCAGTGAGGTCAAGGGAAACTACAATGAGCAGTTCTTC.

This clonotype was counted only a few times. Here the CDR3 reads CASSLRAAGGPRRDTQYF. The CDR3 DNA reads TGCGCCAGCAGCTTGCGGGCAGCGGGAGGGCCGAGGAGAGATACGCAGTATTTT. The V gene is TRBV5-1, the J gene TRBJ2-3, with 10 bases aligning to TRBD2. This CDR3 is built from 18 residues. Germline CDR1 is SGHRS and CDR2 is YFSETQ. Trimming removed 1 base from V and 5 bases from J; junction bases left unmatched: 13.

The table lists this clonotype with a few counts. The CDR3: CASSIGGDRNEAFF. The CDR3 DNA reads as TGTGCCAGTAGTATAGGGGGAGACCGAAATGAAGCTTTCTTT. The genes are TRBV19 and TRBJ1-1; no clear D gene. Trimming shortened V by 1 base and J by 7 bases, and 13 bases separated the two germline ends. CDR1 and CDR2 (germline): LNHDA, SQIVND (reference sequence). The CDR3 sequence is 14 residues long.

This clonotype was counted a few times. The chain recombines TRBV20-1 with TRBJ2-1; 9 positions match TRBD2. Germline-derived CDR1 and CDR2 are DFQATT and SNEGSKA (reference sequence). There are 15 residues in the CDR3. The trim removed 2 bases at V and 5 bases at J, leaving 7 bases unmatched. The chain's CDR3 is CSARLAGGRDNEQFF. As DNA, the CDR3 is TGCAGTGCTAGACTGGCTGGCGGGAGGGACAATGAGCAGTTCTTC.

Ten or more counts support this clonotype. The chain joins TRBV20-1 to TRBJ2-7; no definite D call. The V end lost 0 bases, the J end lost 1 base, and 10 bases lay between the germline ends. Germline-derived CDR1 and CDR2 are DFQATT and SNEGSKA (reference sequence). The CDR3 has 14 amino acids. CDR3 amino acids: CSARDQTGSYEQYF. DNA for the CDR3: TGCAGTGCTAGAGATCAAACTGGTTCCTACGAGCAGTACTTC.

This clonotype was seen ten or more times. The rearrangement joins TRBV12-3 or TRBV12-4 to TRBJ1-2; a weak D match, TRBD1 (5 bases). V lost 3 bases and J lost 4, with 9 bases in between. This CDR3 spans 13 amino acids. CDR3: CASSLGERYGYTF. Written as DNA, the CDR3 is TGTGCCAGCAGTTTGGGGGAGCGCTATGGCTACACCTTC.

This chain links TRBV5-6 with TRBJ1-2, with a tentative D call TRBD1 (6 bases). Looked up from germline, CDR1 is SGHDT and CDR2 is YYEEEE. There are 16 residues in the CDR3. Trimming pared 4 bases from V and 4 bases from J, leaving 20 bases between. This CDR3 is CASSILTGRKLYGYTF. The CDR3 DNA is TGTGCCAGCAGCATATTGACAGGTCGAAAACTCTATGGCTACACCTTC.

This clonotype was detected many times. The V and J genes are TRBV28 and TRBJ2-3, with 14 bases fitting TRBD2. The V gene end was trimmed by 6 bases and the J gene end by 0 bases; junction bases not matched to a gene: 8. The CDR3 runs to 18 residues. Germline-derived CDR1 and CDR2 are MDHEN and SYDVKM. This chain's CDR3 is CASSRGLAGGGSTDTQYF. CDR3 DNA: TGTGCCAGCAGCCGAGGACTAGCGGGAGGAGGGAGCACAGATACGCAGTATTTT.

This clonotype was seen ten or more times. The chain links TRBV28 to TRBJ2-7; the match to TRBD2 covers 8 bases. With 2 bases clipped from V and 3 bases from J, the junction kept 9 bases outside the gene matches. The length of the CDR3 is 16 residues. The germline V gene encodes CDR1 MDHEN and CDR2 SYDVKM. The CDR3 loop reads CASSLSSGIIFYEQYF. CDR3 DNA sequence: TGTGCCAGCAGTTTAAGTAGCGGGATCATCTTCTACGAGCAGTACTTC.

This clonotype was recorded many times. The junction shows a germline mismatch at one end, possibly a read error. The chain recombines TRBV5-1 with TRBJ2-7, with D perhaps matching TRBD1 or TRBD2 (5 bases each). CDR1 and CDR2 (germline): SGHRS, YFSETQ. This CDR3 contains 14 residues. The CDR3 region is CARSLWQGDYEQYF. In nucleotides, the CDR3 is TGCGCCAGGAGCTTGTGGCAGGGAGACTACGAGCAGTACTTC. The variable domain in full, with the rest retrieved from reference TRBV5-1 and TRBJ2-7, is KAGVTQTPRYLIKTRGQQVTLSCSPISGHRSVSWYQQTPGQGLQFLFEYFSETQRNKGNFPGRFSGRQFSNSRSEMNVSTLELGDSALYLCARSLWQGDYEQYFGPGTRLTVT.

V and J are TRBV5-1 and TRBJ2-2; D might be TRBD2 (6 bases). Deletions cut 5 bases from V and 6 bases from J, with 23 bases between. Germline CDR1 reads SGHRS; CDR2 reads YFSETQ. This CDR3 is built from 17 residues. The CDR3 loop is CASRDIGAGWTAGELFF. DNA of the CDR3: TGCGCCAGCAGAGATATAGGGGCGGGATGGACGGCCGGGGAGCTGTTTTTT.

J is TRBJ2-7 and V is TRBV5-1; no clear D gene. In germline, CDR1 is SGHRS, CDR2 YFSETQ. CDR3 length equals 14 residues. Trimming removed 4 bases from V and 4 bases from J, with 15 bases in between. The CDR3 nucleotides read TGCGCCAGCAGCGCAACTGGACCGGATTACGAGCAGTACTTC. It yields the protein CASSATGPDYEQYF.